This T cell receptor (beta chain) derives from a study of Ad26.COV2.S vaccination and SARS-CoV-2 variants. Study-wide points: Vaccinees displayed broader spike-specific TCR repertoires than placebo recipients.

Assay: immunoSEQ multiplex PCR; the TCRdb copy retains only in-frame clones and omits some. This sample carries about 350,000 clones, roughly 90% of them seen once, and the ten largest clones take around 10%. The treatment was: about 20 received Ad26.COV2.S at low or high dose, single or two shots; about 5 received placebo; per-sample allocation not given. The samples were gathered on day 63 after the first injection of vaccine or placebo. Recruitment in Boston yielded a donor of adult age, 18-55 years. The count of this clone is one. Its specificity is not known. Germline lookup yields CDR1 MDHEN and CDR2 SYDVKM. The junction had 6 bases not matched to a gene; V was cut back by 3 bases and J by 3 bases. This CDR3 region has 15 residues.

The rearrangement uses TRBV28 and TRBJ2-7, with 9 bases matching TRBD1. The sequenced sample was peripheral blood, obtained in a trial of Ad26.COV2.S vaccine versus placebo. This clonotype originated in a person aged 18 to 59 who received the Ad26.COV2.S COVID-19 vaccine or a placebo. In nucleotides, the CDR3 is TGTGCCAGCAGTTTTTCCGGGACAGGGATCTACGAGCAGTACTTC. This encodes CASSFSGTGIYEQYF.